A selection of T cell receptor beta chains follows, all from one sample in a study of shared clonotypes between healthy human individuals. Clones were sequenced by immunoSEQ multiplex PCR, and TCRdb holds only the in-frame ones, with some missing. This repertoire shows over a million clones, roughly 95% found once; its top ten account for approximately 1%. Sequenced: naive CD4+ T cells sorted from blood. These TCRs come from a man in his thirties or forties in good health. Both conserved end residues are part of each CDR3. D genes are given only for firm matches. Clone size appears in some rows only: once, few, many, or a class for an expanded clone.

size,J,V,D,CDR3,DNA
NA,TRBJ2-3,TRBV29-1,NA,CSVGRVGTDTQYF,TGCAGCGTTGGTAGGGTTGGCACAGATACGCAGTATTTT
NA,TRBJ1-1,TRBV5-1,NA,CASSLASGRPNTEAFF,TGCGCCAGCAGCTTGGCTTCTGGCAGGCCGAACACTGAAGCTTTCTTT
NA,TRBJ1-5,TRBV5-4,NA,CASSQGHGSNQPQHF,TGTGCCAGCAGCCAAGGACACGGTAGCAATCAGCCCCAGCATTTT
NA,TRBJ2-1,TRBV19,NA,CASIDPVVSYNEQFF,TGTGCCAGTATCGACCCGGTAGTCTCCTACAATGAGCAGTTCTTC
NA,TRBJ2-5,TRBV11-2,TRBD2,CASSHGGARETQYF,TGTGCCAGCAGCCACGGGGGGGCACGAGAGACCCAGTACTTC
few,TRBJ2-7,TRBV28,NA,CASTNPVYEQYF,TGTGCCAGCACCAACCCGGTCTACGAGCAGTACTTC
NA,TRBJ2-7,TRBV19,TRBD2,CASSIVAGAYEQYF,TGTGCCAGTAGTATAGTAGCGGGGGCCTACGAGCAGTACTTC
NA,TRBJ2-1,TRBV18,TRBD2,CASSPPSGSPQNNEQFF,TGTGCCAGCTCACCACCGAGCGGGAGTCCCCAAAACAATGAGCAGTTCTTC
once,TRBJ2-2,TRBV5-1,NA,CASSFHVVLTANTGELFF,TGCGCCAGCAGCTTCCACGTCGTGCTCACGGCGAACACCGGGGAGCTGTTTTTT
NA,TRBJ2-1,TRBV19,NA,CASSRANEQFF,TGTGCCAGTAGTAGGGCTAATGAGCAGTTCTTC
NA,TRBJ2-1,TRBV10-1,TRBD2,CASSDLAGIYNEQFF,TGCGCCAGCAGCGATCTAGCGGGAATCTACAATGAGCAGTTCTTC
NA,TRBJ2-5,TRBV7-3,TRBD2,CASSRRTGLAGSQETQYF,TGTGCCAGCAGTCGAAGAACGGGACTAGCGGGATCCCAAGAGACCCAGTACTTC
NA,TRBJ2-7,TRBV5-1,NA,CASSTHTGTVGGYQQYF,TGCGCCAGCAGCACACACACCGGGACAGTGGGGGGGTACCAGCAGTACTTC
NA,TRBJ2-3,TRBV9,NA,CASSALGTDTQYF,TGTGCCAGCAGCGCACTAGGCACAGATACGCAGTATTTT
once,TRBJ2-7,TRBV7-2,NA,CASSFFKRTPGQHF,TGTGCCAGCAGCTTTTTTAAACGTACACCGGGGCAGCACTTC
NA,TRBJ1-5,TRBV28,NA,CASSLFRQSSQHF,TGTGCCAGCAGTTTATTTAGGCAATCCTCCCAGCATTTT
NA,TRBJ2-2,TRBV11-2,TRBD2,CASSSLAGGAGELFF,TGTGCCAGCAGCTCGCTAGCGGGAGGCGCCGGGGAGCTGTTTTTT
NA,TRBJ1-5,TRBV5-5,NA,CASSLDRDQPQHF,TGTGCCAGCAGCTTGGACAGAGATCAGCCCCAGCATTTT
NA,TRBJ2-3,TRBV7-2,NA,CASSLLTDTQYF,TGTGCCAGCAGCTTACTCACAGATACGCAGTATTTT
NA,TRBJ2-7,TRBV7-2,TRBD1,CASSRYRGRVEQYF,TGTGCCAGCAGCCGCTACAGGGGGCGCGTCGAGCAGTACTTC
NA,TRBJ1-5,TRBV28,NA,CASTRGTSNQPQHF,TGTGCCAGCACCAGAGGGACATCAAATCAGCCCCAGCATTTT
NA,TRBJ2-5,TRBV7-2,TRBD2,CASSLGVSGSWETQYF,TGTGCCAGCAGCTTAGGGGTTAGCGGGAGTTGGGAGACCCAGTACTTC
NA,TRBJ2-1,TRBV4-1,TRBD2,CASSQDSGTSGNRIF,TGCGCCAGCAGCCAAGATTCCGGGACTAGCGGGAATCGGATCTTC
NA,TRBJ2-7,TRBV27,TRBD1,CASSTRRDSSEQYF,TGTGCCAGCTCAACCCGCCGGGACAGTTCCGAGCAGTACTTC
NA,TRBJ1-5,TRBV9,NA,CASSPTGFSQPQHF,TGTGCCAGCAGTCCTACAGGGTTCTCCCAGCCCCAGCATTTT
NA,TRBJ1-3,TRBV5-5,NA,CASSLQFSGNTIYF,TGTGCCAGCAGCTTACAGTTCTCTGGAAACACCATATATTTT
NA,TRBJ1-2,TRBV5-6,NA,CASSLEGVDYGYTF,TGTGCCAGCAGCTTGGAAGGGGTTGACTATGGCTACACCTTC
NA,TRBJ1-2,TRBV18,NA,CASSPLRGIEYGYTF,TGTGCCAGCTCACCACTACGAGGGATCGAGTATGGCTACACCTTC
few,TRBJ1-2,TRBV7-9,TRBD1,CASTPGTGDYGYTF,TGTGCCAGCACCCCAGGGACAGGTGACTATGGCTACACCTTC
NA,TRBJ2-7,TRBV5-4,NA,CASSFDRKLPKYRYEQYF,TGTGCCAGCAGTTTTGACAGGAAACTCCCCAAGTATCGCTACGAGCAGTACTTC
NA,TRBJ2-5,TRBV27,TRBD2,CASSAGTSGSIETQYF,TGTGCCAGCAGCGCGGGGACTAGCGGGAGTATAGAGACCCAGTACTTC
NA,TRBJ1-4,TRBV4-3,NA,CASQGSTNEKLFF,TGCGCCAGCCAAGGGTCGACTAATGAAAAACTGTTTTTT
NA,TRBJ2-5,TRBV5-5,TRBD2,CASSSGSGQETQYF,TGTGCCAGCAGCAGCGGGAGTGGGCAAGAGACCCAGTACTTC
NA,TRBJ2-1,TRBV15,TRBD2,CATSRGGLAGVGEQFF,TGTGCCACCAGCAGAGGAGGGCTAGCGGGAGTCGGTGAGCAGTTCTTC